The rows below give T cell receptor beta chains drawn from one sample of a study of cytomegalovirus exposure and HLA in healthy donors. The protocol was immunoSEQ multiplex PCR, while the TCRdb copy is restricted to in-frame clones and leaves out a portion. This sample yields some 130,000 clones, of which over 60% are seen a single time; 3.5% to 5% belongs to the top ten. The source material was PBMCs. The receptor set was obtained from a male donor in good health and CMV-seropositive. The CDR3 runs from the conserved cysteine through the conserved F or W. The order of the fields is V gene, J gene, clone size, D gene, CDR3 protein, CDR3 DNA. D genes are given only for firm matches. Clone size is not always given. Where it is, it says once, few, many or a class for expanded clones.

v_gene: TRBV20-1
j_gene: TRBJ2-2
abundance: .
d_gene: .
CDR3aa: CSASGFGELFF
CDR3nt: TGCAGTGCTTCAGGGTTCGGGGAGCTGTTTTTT

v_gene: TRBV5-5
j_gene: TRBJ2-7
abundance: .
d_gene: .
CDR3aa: CASSLSPWGDSYEQYF
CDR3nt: TGTGCCAGCAGCTTGTCCCCGTGGGGGGACTCCTACGAGCAGTACTTC

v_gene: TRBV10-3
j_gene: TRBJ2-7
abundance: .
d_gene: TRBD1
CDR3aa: CAIRPGQAAYEQYF
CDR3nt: TGTGCCATCAGGCCCGGACAGGCGGCCTACGAGCAGTACTTC

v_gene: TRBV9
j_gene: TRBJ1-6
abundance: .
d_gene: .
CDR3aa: CASSQNRWTEPSSNSPLHF
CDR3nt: TGTGCCAGCAGCCAAAATCGGTGGACAGAACCATCCTCTAATTCACCCCTCCACTTT

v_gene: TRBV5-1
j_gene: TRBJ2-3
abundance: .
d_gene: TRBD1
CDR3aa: CASSEGFGTATDTQYF
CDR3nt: TGCGCCAGCAGCGAAGGGTTTGGGACAGCCACAGATACGCAGTATTTT

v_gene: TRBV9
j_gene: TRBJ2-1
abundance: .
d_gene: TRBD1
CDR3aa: CASSPGQGDGQFF
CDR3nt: TGTGCCAGCAGCCCGGGACAGGGAGACGGGCAGTTCTTC

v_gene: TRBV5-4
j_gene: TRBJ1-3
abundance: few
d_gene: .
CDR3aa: CASSLGQNSGNTIYF
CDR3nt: TGTGCCAGCAGCTTGGGGCAGAACTCTGGAAACACCATATATTTT

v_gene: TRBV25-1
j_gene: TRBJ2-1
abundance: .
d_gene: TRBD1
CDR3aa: CASSGQGRSYNEQFF
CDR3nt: TGTGCCAGCAGTGGACAGGGCCGCTCCTACAATGAGCAGTTCTTC

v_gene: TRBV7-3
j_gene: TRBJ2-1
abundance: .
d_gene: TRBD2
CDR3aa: CASSEQTSGYNEQFF
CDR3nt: TGTGCCAGCAGCGAACAGACTAGCGGGTACAATGAGCAGTTCTTC

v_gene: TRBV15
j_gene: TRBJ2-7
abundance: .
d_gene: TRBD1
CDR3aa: CATSARSPGQGTSRYF
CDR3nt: TGTGCCACCAGCGCCCGCTCACCGGGACAGGGGACTAGTCGGTACTTC

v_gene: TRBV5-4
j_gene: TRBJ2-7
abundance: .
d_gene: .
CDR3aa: CASSPGVTYEQCF
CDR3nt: TGTGCCAGCAGCCCCGGGGTGACCTACGAGCAGTGCTTC

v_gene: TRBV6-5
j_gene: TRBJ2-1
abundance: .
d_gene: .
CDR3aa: CASSYGRSSYNEQFF
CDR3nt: TGTGCCAGCAGTTACGGGAGGAGCTCCTACAATGAGCAGTTCTTC

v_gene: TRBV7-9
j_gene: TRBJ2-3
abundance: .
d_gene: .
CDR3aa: CSSSPVSLDTQYF
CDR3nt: TGTTCCAGCAGCCCCGTCTCTTTGGATACGCAGTATTTT

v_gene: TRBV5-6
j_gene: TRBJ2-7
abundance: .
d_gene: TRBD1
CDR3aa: CASRHRGANEQYF
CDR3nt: TGTGCCAGCAGGCACAGGGGGGCCAACGAGCAGTACTTC

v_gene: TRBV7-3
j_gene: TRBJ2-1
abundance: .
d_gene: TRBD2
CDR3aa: CASSLRLAGDNEQFF
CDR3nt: TGTGCCAGCAGCTTAAGACTAGCGGGAGACAATGAGCAGTTCTTC

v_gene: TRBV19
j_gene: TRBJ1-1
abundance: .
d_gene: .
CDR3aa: CASSVQGGQTEAFF
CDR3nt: TGTGCCAGTAGTGTACAGGGCGGCCAAACTGAAGCTTTCTTT

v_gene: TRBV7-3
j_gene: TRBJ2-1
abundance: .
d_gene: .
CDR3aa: CASSLGGAQFF
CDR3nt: TGTGCCAGCAGCTTAGGTGGGGCGCAGTTCTTC

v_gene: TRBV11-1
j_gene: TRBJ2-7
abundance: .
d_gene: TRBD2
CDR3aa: CASSLGLAVYEQYF
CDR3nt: TGTGCCAGCAGCTTAGGGCTAGCGGTCTACGAGCAGTACTTC

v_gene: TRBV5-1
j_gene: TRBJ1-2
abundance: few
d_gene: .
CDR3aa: CASSWDISNYGYTF
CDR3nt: TGCGCCAGCAGCTGGGACATTTCTAACTATGGCTACACCTTC

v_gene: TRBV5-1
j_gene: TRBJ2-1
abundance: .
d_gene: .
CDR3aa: CASSILQGKGNEQFF
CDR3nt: TGCGCCAGCAGCATACTACAGGGAAAAGGCAATGAGCAGTTCTTC

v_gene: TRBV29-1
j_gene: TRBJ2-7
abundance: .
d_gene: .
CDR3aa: CSVGVFTNTYEQYF
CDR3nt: TGCAGCGTGGGAGTCTTCACTAACACCTACGAGCAGTACTTC

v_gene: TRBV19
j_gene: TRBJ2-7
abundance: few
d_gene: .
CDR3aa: CASSPGADRGEQYF
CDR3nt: TGTGCCAGTAGCCCTGGGGCAGATCGAGGCGAGCAGTACTTC

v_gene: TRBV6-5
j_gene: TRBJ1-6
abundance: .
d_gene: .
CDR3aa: CASSPSSYNSPLHF
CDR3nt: TGTGCCAGCAGTCCGAGCTCCTATAATTCACCCCTCCACTTT

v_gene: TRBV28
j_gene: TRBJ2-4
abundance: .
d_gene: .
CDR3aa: CASSLRGSVNIQYF
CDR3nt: TGTGCCAGCAGTCTTCGAGGTAGCGTAAACATTCAGTACTTC

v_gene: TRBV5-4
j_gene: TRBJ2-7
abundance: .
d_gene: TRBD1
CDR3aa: CASSGTGSSYEQYF
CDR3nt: TGTGCCAGCAGCGGGACAGGGAGCTCCTACGAGCAGTACTTC

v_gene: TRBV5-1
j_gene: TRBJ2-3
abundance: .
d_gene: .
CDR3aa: CASSLDPHGATDTQYF
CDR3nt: TGCGCCAGCAGCTTGGATCCGCACGGAGCCACAGATACGCAGTATTTT

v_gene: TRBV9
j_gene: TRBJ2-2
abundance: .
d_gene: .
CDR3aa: CASRTLTGELFF
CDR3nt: TGTGCCAGCAGGACTTTAACCGGGGAGCTGTTTTTT

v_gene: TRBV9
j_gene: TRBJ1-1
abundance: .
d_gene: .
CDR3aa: CASSPTGGRSTEAFF
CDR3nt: TGTGCCAGCAGCCCGACAGGCGGCAGGAGCACTGAAGCTTTCTTT

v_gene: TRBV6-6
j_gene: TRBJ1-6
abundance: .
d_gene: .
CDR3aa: CASSFDRFNSPLHF
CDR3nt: TGTGCCAGCAGTTTTGACAGGTTTAATTCACCCCTCCACTTT

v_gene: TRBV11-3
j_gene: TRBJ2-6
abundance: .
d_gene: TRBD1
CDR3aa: CASSLGDRFSGANVLTF
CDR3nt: TGTGCCAGCAGCTTGGGGGACAGATTCTCTGGGGCCAACGTCCTGACTTTC

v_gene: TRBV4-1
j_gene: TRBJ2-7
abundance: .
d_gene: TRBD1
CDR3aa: CASSQGQGLPYEQYF
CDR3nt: TGCGCCAGCAGCCAAGGACAGGGCCTTCCCTACGAGCAGTACTTC

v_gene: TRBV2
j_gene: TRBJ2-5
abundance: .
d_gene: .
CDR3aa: CASSGVQETQYF
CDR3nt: TGTGCCAGCTCAGGGGTCCAAGAGACCCAGTACTTC

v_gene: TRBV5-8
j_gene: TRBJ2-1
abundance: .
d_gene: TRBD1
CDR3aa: CASSTDRGHEQFF
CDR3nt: TGTGCCAGCAGCACCGACAGGGGGCATGAGCAGTTCTTC

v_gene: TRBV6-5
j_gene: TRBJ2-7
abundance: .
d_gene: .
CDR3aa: CASRSGRRTSEQYF
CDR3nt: TGTGCCAGCAGAAGCGGGCGGAGAACTAGCGAGCAGTACTTC

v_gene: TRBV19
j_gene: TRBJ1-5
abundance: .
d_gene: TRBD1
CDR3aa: CASTPGQGNQPQHF
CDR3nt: TGTGCCAGTACCCCGGGACAGGGGAATCAGCCCCAGCATTTT

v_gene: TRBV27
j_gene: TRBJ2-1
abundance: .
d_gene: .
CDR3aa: CASSLYPGPSYNEQFF
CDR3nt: TGTGCCAGCAGTTTATACCCAGGGCCTTCTTACAATGAGCAGTTCTTC

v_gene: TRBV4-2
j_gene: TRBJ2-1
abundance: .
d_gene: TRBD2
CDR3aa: CASSASRGLAGGSRFF
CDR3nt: TGTGCCAGCAGCGCATCCCGTGGACTAGCGGGGGGATCCCGGTTCTTC

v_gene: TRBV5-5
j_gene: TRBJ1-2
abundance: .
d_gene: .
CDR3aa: CASSLAPGTSLNYGYTF
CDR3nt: TGTGCCAGCAGCTTGGCGCCAGGAACCTCCCTTAACTATGGCTACACCTTC

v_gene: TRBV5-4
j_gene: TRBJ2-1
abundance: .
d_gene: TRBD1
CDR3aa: CASRPGQEYNEQFF
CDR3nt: TGTGCCAGCAGGCCGGGACAGGAATACAATGAGCAGTTCTTC

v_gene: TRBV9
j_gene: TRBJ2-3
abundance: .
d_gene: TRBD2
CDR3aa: CASSVGALADSDTQYF
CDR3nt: TGTGCCAGCAGCGTAGGGGCGCTAGCGGATTCAGATACGCAGTATTTT

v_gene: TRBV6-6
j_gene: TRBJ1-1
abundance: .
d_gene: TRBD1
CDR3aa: CASRQGEAFF
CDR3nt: TGTGCCAGCAGACAGGGGGAAGCTTTCTTT

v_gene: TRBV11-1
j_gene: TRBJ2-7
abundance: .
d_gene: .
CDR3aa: CASSLGPEQYF
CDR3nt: TGTGCCAGCAGCTTGGGCCCCGAGCAGTACTTC

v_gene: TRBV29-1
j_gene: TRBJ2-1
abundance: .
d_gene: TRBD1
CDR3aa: CSVEAGGREQFF
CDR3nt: TGCAGCGTTGAAGCAGGGGGTCGGGAGCAGTTCTTC

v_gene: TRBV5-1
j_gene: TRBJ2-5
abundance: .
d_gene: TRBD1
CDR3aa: CASSSLRTGDRETQYF
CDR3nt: TGCGCCAGCAGCTCCCTCAGGACAGGGGATAGAGAGACCCAGTACTTC

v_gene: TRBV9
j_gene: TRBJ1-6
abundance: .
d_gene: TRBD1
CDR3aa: CASSVSQGRSPLHF
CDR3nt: TGTGCCAGCAGCGTATCACAGGGGAGGTCACCCCTCCACTTT

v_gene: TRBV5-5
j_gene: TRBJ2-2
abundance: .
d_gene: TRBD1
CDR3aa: CASSSTGQGGFAGELFF
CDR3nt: TGTGCCAGCAGCTCAACTGGACAGGGCGGTTTCGCCGGGGAGCTGTTTTTT

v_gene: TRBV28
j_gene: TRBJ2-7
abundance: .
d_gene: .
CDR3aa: CASSRDISYEQYF
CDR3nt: TGTGCCAGCAGTCGGGACATATCCTACGAGCAGTACTTC